This TCR beta chain was sequenced for a study of blood T cell repertoires in COVID-19. Per the germline V gene, CDR1 is SGDLS and CDR2 is YYNGEE. This CDR3 is built from 14 residues. The V end lost 0 bases, the J end lost 4 bases, and 10 bases lay between the germline ends. The assay was immunoSEQ multiplex PCR, and TCRdb's table has in-frame clones only and misses some. The data contain 70,000 to 85,000 clones, around 82% of them singletons. The specimen was peripheral blood. The TCR sequence derives from a man aged 80 or over with active or convalescent COVID-19. The chain employs TRBV9 and TRBJ1-2, with D possibly matching TRBD1 (5 bases). The CDR3 loop reads CASSVAQGGYGYTF. Here the CDR3 DNA reads TGTGCCAGCAGCGTAGCTCAGGGTGGCTATGGCTACACCTTC.